The clone carrying this T cell receptor (beta chain) was seen many times. This record comes from a study of T cells in Graves' hyperthyroidism and ophthalmopathy. Germline trimming cut 1 base from V and 4 bases from J; bases unmatched to any gene: 3. This CDR3 region has 14 residues. Germline CDR1 is DFQATT and CDR2 is SNEGSKA (reference sequence). Template material for amplifying TCR beta CDR3 regions consisted of RNA transcripts. Researchers ran a first-round RT-PCR on the TCR CDR3 using the HTBI primer set. TCRdb independently ran MiXCR on the multiplex PCR reads; one entry per CDR3 protein. This sample has about 560,000 distinct CDR3 sequences, with around 17% found just once.

The chain uses TRBV20-1 and TRBJ2-5, with 10 nucleotides matching TRBD2. This sequence was found in a woman between 18 and 30 years old with Graves' hyperthyroidism. The specimen sequenced was blood. This CDR3 is CSARVGLATETQYF. In DNA form, the CDR3 reads TGCAGTGCTAGAGTGGGACTAGCGACAGAGACCCAGTACTTC.